The T cell receptor (beta chain) described here comes from a study of regulatory T cells in long-lasting Graves disease. Per germline, CDR1 LNHNV and CDR2 YYDKDF (reference sequence). The CDR3 consists of 16 residues. V was cut by 0 bases and J by 3 bases, with 14 bases left in between. In its sample, this clonotype was seen many times. HTBI primers from iRepertoire and Arm-PCR of CDR3 regions yielded the TCR beta libraries. One entry per CDR3 protein results from TCRdb running MiXCR on the multiplex PCR reads. The sample includes roughly 500,000 distinct CDR3 sequences, about 13% of them seen just once. Described time point: newly diagnosed GD, antithyroid drugs for less than 3 months. From RNA extracted from PBMCs, the TCR library was made. An approximately 9-milliliter sample of peripheral blood was drawn into EDTA tubes. These records were also assigned to another study, of T cells in Graves' hyperthyroidism and ophthalmopathy. That source adds: Calling Graves' hyperthyroidism stable meant ophthalmopathy did not progress within 18 months.

Sample: peripheral blood mononuclear cells (PBMCs), taken at new diagnosis, from a patient treated with antithyroid drugs. This TCR was recovered from a man under 40 with Graves disease. V is TRBV15 and J is TRBJ1-1; TRBD1 might be the D (6 bases). CDR3 nucleotides: TGTGCCACCAGCAGAGATGAAGGGGGAGGGGACACTGAAGCTTTCTTT. This encodes CATSRDEGGGDTEAFF. The whole variable domain, remainder taken from reference TRBV15 and TRBJ1-1, is DAMVIQNPRYQVTQFGKPVTLSCSQTLNHNVMYWYQQKSSQAPKLLFHYYDKDFNNEADTPDNFQSRRPNTSFCFLDIRSPGLGDTAMYLCATSRDEGGGDTEAFFGQGTRLTVV.